The entry below gives a single TCR beta chain sequence along with its context. The data were obtained in a study of blood T cell repertoires in COVID-19. Overall study context: From the United States, Italy and Spain came samples of acute and convalescent COVID-19. The analysed material was cDNA or gDNA that came from T cells, B-cell-depleted T cells, or PBMCs.

Authors' data handling: Amplified reference gene primers provided the basis for estimating nucleated cell counts. Method: immunoSEQ multiplex PCR; TCRdb's copy keeps in-frame clones and lacks some. For V, J and clone size, that table is used; D and trimming come from the DNA. The sample includes 25,000 to 30,000 clones, nearly 85% of them seen just once. The length of the CDR3 is 14 residues. Germline V CDR1 and CDR2: SGHKS, YYEKEE (reference sequence). V dropped 5 bases and J dropped 2; count of bases not matched to a gene: 5. The clonotype comes from a man aged 70 or older with active COVID-19. This chain links TRBV5-5 with TRBJ2-5; 8 bases fit TRBD1. The specimen sequenced was peripheral blood. The CDR3 reads CASRRTGIQETQYF. CDR3 coding DNA: TGTGCCAGCAGACGGACAGGGATTCAAGAGACCCAGTACTTC.